A single sample is the source of the 32 T cell receptor beta chains below, sequenced in a study of cytomegalovirus exposure and HLA in healthy donors. The PCR employed 60 Vbeta primers together with 13 Jbeta primers. Sequencing was performed with immunoSEQ multiplex PCR; in TCRdb, only in-frame clones are kept and a portion is missing. Among fewer than 150,000 clones listed, 15% were seen once. The sample taken for sequencing was PBMCs. The origin of the receptors is a woman under 30 in good health and CMV-seronegative.

The chain uses TRBV2 and TRBJ1-1, with TRBD1 matching over 8 bases. Germline loops: CDR1 SNHLY, CDR2 FYNNEI. The CDR3 length is 16 residues. V gave up 6 bases and J gave up 1 base; unmatched junction bases: 10. CDR3 protein: CASRESRDRSNTEAFF. The CDR3 bases are TGTGCCAGCAGGGAATCCCGGGACAGGTCGAACACTGAAGCTTTCTTT.

This clone turned up a few times. V gene TRBV30 combines with J gene TRBJ1-6, with TRBD1 as a possible D gene (5 bases). The germline V gene encodes CDR1 GTSNPN and CDR2 SVGIG (reference sequence). V was cut by 3 bases and J by 6 bases, with 15 bases left in between. This CDR3 is built from 15 residues. CDR3 sequence (DNA): TGTGCCTGGAGCACGGTAGACGGGGGTAATTCACCCCTCCACTTT. The encoded protein is CAWSTVDGGNSPLHF.

V and J are TRBV30 and TRBJ2-7, with 8 bases identical to TRBD1. V shed 0 bases, J shed 10 bases, and the junction held 5 bases outside the gene matches. The CDR3 is made up of 12 amino acids. Per germline, CDR1 GTSNPN and CDR2 SVGIG (reference sequence). DNA of the CDR3: TGTGCCTGGAGTGTGTTTACAGGGGGACAGTACTTC. Residues: CAWSVFTGGQYF. The variable domain in full, with the rest retrieved from reference TRBV30 and TRBJ2-7, is SQTIHQWPATLVQPVGSPLSLECTVEGTSNPNLYWYRQAAGRGLQLLFYSVGIGQISSEVPQNLSASRPQDRQFILSSKKLLLSDSGFYLCAWSVFTGGQYFGPGTRLTVT.

This clone has more than one count but fewer than ten. The chain joins TRBV2 to TRBJ1-2; D gene ambiguous. The V end was cut by 3 bases, the J end by 3 bases, with 14 bases between. Germline V gene lookup returns CDR1 SNHLY and CDR2 FYNNEI. The CDR3 covers 15 residues. CDR3 region: CASSDSIEAYYGYTF. CDR3 sequence (DNA): TGTGCCAGCAGTGATAGTATAGAGGCCTACTATGGCTACACCTTC. Looking up the rest from reference TRBV2 and TRBJ1-2 gives the full variable domain: EPEVTQTPSHQVTQMGQEVILRCVPISNHLYFYWYRQILGQKVEFLVSFYNNEISEKSEIFDDQFSVERPDGSNFTLKIRSTKLEDSAMYFCASSDSIEAYYGYTFGSGTRLTVV.

The gene calls are TRBV9 and TRBJ1-1, with D possibly TRBD1 on 6 matching bases. V lost 1 base, J lost 1 base, and 11 bases lay in between. Germline V gene lookup returns CDR1 SGDLS and CDR2 YYNGEE. This CDR3 contains 15 residues. The CDR3 sequence is CASSVIQGSNTEAFF. The CDR3 coding sequence is TGTGCCAGCAGCGTAATCCAGGGGTCGAACACTGAAGCTTTCTTT.

The V gene is TRBV5-1, the J gene TRBJ1-1; tentative D call: TRBD1 (5 bases). This CDR3 region has 14 residues. The ends were cut back, 4 bases at V and 1 base at J, with 11 bases in the middle. Per germline, CDR1 SGHRS and CDR2 YFSETQ. This CDR3 is CASSAGPQNTEAFF. Written as DNA, the CDR3 is TGCGCCAGCAGCGCGGGACCACAGAACACTGAAGCTTTCTTT.

The chain combines TRBV4-3 with TRBJ1-1; D unclear. The CDR3 contains 15 residues. In germline, CDR1 is LGHNA, CDR2 YSLEER. Between the trimmed V and J ends, which lost 4 bases and 3 bases, there was a span of 15 bases. CDR3 loop: CASSRQKDFDTEAFF. DNA for the CDR3: TGCGCCAGCAGCCGGCAAAAGGACTTTGACACTGAAGCTTTCTTT.

This clone has a handful of counts. The chain employs TRBV29-1 and TRBJ1-2; D ambiguous. There are 14 residues in the CDR3. CDR1 is SQVTM, CDR2 ANQGSEA, per germline. Trimming left V 5 bases short and J 1 base short, with 14 bases between. CDR3 residues: CSVHAGSDNYGYTF. CDR3 DNA sequence: TGCAGCGTTCACGCAGGATCCGATAACTATGGCTACACCTTC.

V and J are TRBV7-2 and TRBJ2-7, with 7 nucleotides matching TRBD1. The V gene end was trimmed by 0 bases and the J gene end by 2 bases; junction bases not matched to a gene: 7. Per the germline V gene, CDR1 is SGHTA and CDR2 is FQGNSA. The CDR3 is made up of 16 amino acids. The CDR3 DNA follows: TGTGCCAGCAGCTTAGCCGGGACAGCGACCCCCTACGAGCAGTACTTC. Translation: CASSLAGTATPYEQYF.

This sequence joins TRBV30 and TRBJ2-5, with no clear D. Trimming pared 2 bases from V and 0 bases from J, leaving 16 bases between. CDR3 length equals 16 residues. Germline CDR1 and CDR2: GTSNPN and SVGIG (reference sequence). The CDR3 here is CAWSPSSSWYQETQYF. DNA for the CDR3: TGTGCCTGGAGTCCCAGTTCCAGTTGGTACCAAGAGACCCAGTACTTC.

The gene calls are TRBV5-4 and TRBJ2-1; D is undetermined. The CDR3 runs 13 residues. The V gene's germline CDR1 is SGHNT and CDR2 YYREEE (reference sequence). The V gene lost 3 bases and the J gene lost 0 bases, with 4 bases spanning the gap. CDR3 DNA: TGTGCCAGCAGCTCATTCTCCTACAATGAGCAGTTCTTC. Protein product: CASSSFSYNEQFF.

This chain joins TRBV11-2 and TRBJ2-7; TRBD2 matches at 7 bases. CDR3 size: 17 residues. Germline V gene sequence: CDR1 SGHAT, CDR2 FQNNGV. With V trimmed by 7 bases and J by 2 bases, 17 bases remained unmatched. The CDR3, as DNA: TGTGCCAGCACCAAGTCGGAGCGGGGAACTTACACCTACGAGCAGTACTTC. Translating it yields CASTKSERGTYTYEQYF.

In this sample, this clone turned up a few times. The chain employs TRBV2 and TRBJ2-7; tentative D call: TRBD1 (6 bases). Germline values: CDR1 SNHLY, CDR2 FYNNEI. The CDR3 totals 14 residues. The V end lost 5 bases, the J end lost 6 bases, and 17 bases lay between the germline ends. The CDR3 region has the DNA TGTGCCAGCAGTACCTGGTCCAGGGGCGTCGAGCAGTACTTC. It specifies CASSTWSRGVEQYF.

The V gene is TRBV7-9, the J gene TRBJ1-6; a possible D gene is TRBD1 (6 bases). The germline V gene has CDR1 SEHNR and CDR2 FQNEAQ (reference sequence). The V and J ends lost 5 bases and 12 bases respectively, with 11 bases between them. The CDR3 extends over 12 amino acids. The CDR3 DNA sequence: TGTGCCAGCAGCCCACCACAGGGACCCCTCCACTTT. Its translation is CASSPPQGPLHF.

There are a few counts of this clone. The J gene is TRBJ1-4, the V gene TRBV9, with TRBD1 as a possible D gene (6 bases). Looked up from germline, CDR1 is SGDLS and CDR2 is YYNGEE. Trimming removed 3 bases at V and 5 bases at J, with 11 bases between. This CDR3 has 14 amino acids. For the CDR3, the DNA is TGTGCCAGCAGCGCGACAGGATGGAATGAAAAACTGTTTTTT. This translates into CASSATGWNEKLFF.

This clone was found a few times. The chain links TRBV21-1 to TRBJ2-4; the table's TRBD2 call for D was not verified on the DNA. TRBV21-1 is annotated as a pseudogene. The CDR3 has 16 amino acids. The CDR3: CASSLRRALAKNIQYF. For the CDR3, the DNA is TGTGCCAGCAGCCTCCGGAGGGCTCTAGCCAAAAACATTCAGTACTTC.

This chain links TRBV6-5 with TRBJ2-7, with no clear D. Germline V gene data show CDR1 as MNHEY and CDR2 as SVGAGI. Trimming shortened V by 2 bases and J by 1 base, and 12 bases separated the two germline ends. The length of the CDR3 is 15 residues. The CDR3 reads CASSYTSRVSYEQYF. The CDR3 nucleotides read TGTGCCAGCAGTTACACCTCACGGGTTTCCTACGAGCAGTACTTC.

The chain is built from TRBV6-5 and TRBJ1-2; a weak D match, TRBD1 (6 bases). Per the germline V gene, CDR1 is MNHEY and CDR2 is SVGAGI. The V gene lost 2 bases and the J gene lost 7 bases, with 20 bases spanning the gap. This CDR3 region has 16 residues. The CDR3 is CASSYTAHGGAFGYTF. The CDR3 region has the DNA TGTGCCAGCAGTTACACGGCCCACGGGGGGGCATTTGGCTACACCTTC.

The chain has TRBV7-2 and TRBJ2-4; D may be TRBD1 (5 bases). The germline V gene has CDR1 SGHTA and CDR2 FQGNSA. V lost 1 base to trimming and J lost 3 bases, with 10 bases between them. The CDR3 loop spans 15 amino acids. CDR3 sequence: CASSLVVGDKNIQYF. In DNA form, the CDR3 reads TGTGCCAGCAGCTTAGTTGTAGGGGACAAAAACATTCAGTACTTC.

This chain joins TRBV7-9 and TRBJ2-2; 11 bases fit TRBD2. The CDR3 loop spans 18 amino acids. Germline CDR1 reads SEHNR; CDR2 reads FQNEAQ (reference sequence). With V trimmed by 4 bases and J by 1 base, 8 bases remained unmatched. The CDR3 nucleotides are TGTGCCAGCAGCTCGCTACGACTAGCGGGAATGAACACCGGGGAGCTGTTTTTT. Protein sequence: CASSSLRLAGMNTGELFF.

The chain couples TRBV5-1 to TRBJ2-7; D is ambiguous. The CDR3 extends over 16 amino acids. Germline V lookup: CDR1 SGHRS, CDR2 YFSETQ. Between the trimmed V and J ends, which lost 0 bases and 3 bases, there was a span of 16 bases. CDR3 nucleotides: TGCGCCAGCAGCTTGGATCGACCAGTCGGGTTCTACGAGCAGTACTTC. It yields the protein CASSLDRPVGFYEQYF.

A few counts support this clone. This chain joins TRBV19 and TRBJ1-5; no clear D. The V and J ends lost 0 bases and 7 bases respectively, with 4 bases between them. CDR1 and CDR2 (germline): LNHDA, SQIVND (reference sequence). This CDR3 region has 12 residues. CDR3 sequence (DNA): TGTGCCAGTAGTATAGAGAGACAGCCCCAGCATTTT. This translates into CASSIERQPQHF.

The CDR3: CASSIDRTVNQPQHF. The CDR3 nucleotides read TGTGCCAGTAGTATAGATAGGACAGTCAATCAGCCCCAGCATTTT. The V gene is TRBV19, the J gene TRBJ1-5; perhaps TRBD1 as D (6 bases). The V end was cut by 0 bases, the J end by 3 bases, with 9 bases between. Germline V gene data show CDR1 as LNHDA and CDR2 as SQIVND (reference sequence). The CDR3 length is 15 residues.

The V gene is TRBV9, the J gene TRBJ2-3; the match to TRBD1 covers 7 bases. This CDR3 contains 15 residues. Trimming took 0 bases from V and 4 from J; bases not matched to a gene: 5. Germline-derived CDR1 and CDR2 are SGDLS and YYNGEE. Here the CDR3 DNA reads TGTGCCAGCAGCGTAGTTACAGGGGCAGCAGATACGCAGTATTTT. This encodes CASSVVTGAADTQYF.

J is TRBJ2-7 and V is TRBV5-4; weak D call: TRBD2 (6 bases). The germline V gene has CDR1 SGHNT and CDR2 YYREEE (reference sequence). V was cut by 4 bases and J by 3 bases, with 14 bases left in between. This CDR3 region has 14 residues. DNA for the CDR3: TGTGCCAGCAGCCCTTCGGCGGGATTCTACGAGCAGTACTTC. Translation gives CASSPSAGFYEQYF.

In DNA, the CDR3 is TGTGCCAGCAGCGCAGGGGTAGGCGAGCAGTACTTC. Translating it yields CASSAGVGEQYF. The chain combines TRBV5-6 with TRBJ2-5, with D possibly TRBD1 on 6 matching bases. Judging by the DNA end, TRBJ2-7 fits better; the J call may be wrong. CDR1 SGHDT and CDR2 YYEEEE come from the germline V gene. The CDR3 contains 12 residues.

This clone was counted between two and nine times. V is TRBV7-9 and J is TRBJ2-3; tentative D call: TRBD1 (5 bases). The CDR3 loop spans 16 amino acids. Per the germline V gene, CDR1 is SEHNR and CDR2 is FQNEAQ (reference sequence). The germline V and J ends were trimmed by 1 base and 4 bases, with 15 bases remaining between them. The CDR3 loop is CASSLEGAWGPDTQYF. For the CDR3, the DNA is TGTGCCAGCAGCTTAGAAGGGGCATGGGGCCCAGATACGCAGTATTTT. Drawing the rest from reference TRBV7-9 and TRBJ2-3, the complete variable domain is DTGVSQNPRHKITKRGQNVTFRCDPISEHNRLYWYRQTLGQGPEFLTYFQNEAQLEKSRLLSDRFSAERPKGSFSTLEIQRTEQGDSAMYLCASSLEGAWGPDTQYFGPGTRLTVL.

This clone was seen a handful of times. The chain carries TRBV27 and TRBJ1-4; no clear D. This CDR3 is built from 17 residues. Per the germline V gene, CDR1 is MNHEY and CDR2 is SMNVEV (reference sequence). Trimming pared 1 base from V and 7 bases from J, leaving 19 bases between. DNA for the CDR3: TGTGCCAGCAGTTTATTAGCACATGAGGCGTGGAGTGAAAAACTGTTTTTT. Amino acid sequence: CASSLLAHEAWSEKLFF. The whole variable domain, remainder taken from reference TRBV27 and TRBJ1-4, is EAQVTQNPRYLITVTGKKLTVTCSQNMNHEYMSWYRQDPGLGLRQIYYSMNVEVTDKGDVPEGYKVSRKEKRNFPLILESPSPNQTSLYFCASSLLAHEAWSEKLFFGSGTQLSVL.

The rearrangement links TRBV5-1 to TRBJ2-3, with 9 bases aligning to TRBD2. This CDR3 region has 16 residues. Germline V gives CDR1 SGHRS, CDR2 YFSETQ. V was pared by 0 bases and J by 3 bases, with 5 bases of the junction left unmatched. The CDR3 nucleotides are TGCGCCAGCAGCTTGGGGTCGCTAGCGGGGACAGATACGCAGTATTTT. Translation: CASSLGSLAGTDTQYF. The full variable domain, rest sourced from reference TRBV5-1 and TRBJ2-3, is KAGVTQTPRYLIKTRGQQVTLSCSPISGHRSVSWYQQTPGQGLQFLFEYFSETQRNKGNFPGRFSGRQFSNSRSEMNVSTLELGDSALYLCASSLGSLAGTDTQYFGPGTRLTVL.

This clone was counted between two and nine times. The chain couples TRBV19 to TRBJ1-3, with TRBD1 as a possible D gene (6 bases). Germline loops: CDR1 LNHDA, CDR2 SQIVND (reference sequence). The CDR3 is 13 residues long. V lost 6 bases and J 8 bases, leaving 14 bases between the germline ends. CDR3 nucleotides: TGTGCCAGTAGCGCCGGGGGGCAGGACACCATATATTTT. Residues: CASSAGGQDTIYF.

This clone came up a few times. The chain employs TRBV7-3 and TRBJ1-1; D is possibly TRBD1 (5 bases). This CDR3 has 14 residues. Germline V lookup: CDR1 SGHTA, CDR2 FQGTGA. Trimming took 5 bases from V and 6 from J, leaving 16 bases between them. Here the CDR3 reads CASSLLGGLAEAFF. The CDR3 DNA is TGTGCCAGCAGCCTACTCGGGGGATTGGCTGAAGCTTTCTTT.

CDR3 nucleotide sequence: TGTGCCAGCAGCAGGGGGGGCGGCAGTAAGAGCTCCTACGAGCAGTACTTC. Amino acid sequence: CASSRGGGSKSSYEQYF. The rearrangement uses TRBV5-4 and TRBJ2-7; tentatively, D is TRBD2 (7 bases). The CDR3 runs to 17 residues. Germline CDR1 SGHNT, CDR2 YYREEE (reference sequence). V was trimmed by 4 bases and J by 0 bases, leaving 20 bases between them.